The 18 T cell receptor beta chains in this list originate from one sample, sequenced in a study of blood T cell repertoires in COVID-19. Measured with immunoSEQ multiplex PCR; TCRdb has only the in-frame clones, and not every one. Found here are around 250,000 clones, roughly nine tenths of them singletons; the top ten hold more than 1%. The source material was PBMCs or T cells enriched from blood (not recorded which). The receptor set was obtained from a human donor in a cohort exposed to, infected with or recovered from COVID-19 (not recorded which). The donor label of this sample is uncertain.

The J gene is TRBJ2-7, the V gene TRBV19; TRBD1 matches at 8 bases. The germline V gene has CDR1 LNHDA and CDR2 SQIVND (reference sequence). V was clipped by 5 bases and J by 5 bases; unmatched bases: 8. This CDR3 is 14 amino acids long. The CDR3 DNA is TGTGCCAGTAGTGTAATCCCGGGACAGGACGAGCAGTACTTC. It specifies CASSVIPGQDEQYF.

In this sample, this clone turned up a few times. V is TRBV5-1 and J is TRBJ2-7, with D unclear. The CDR3 totals 14 residues. Trimming cost V 2 bases and J 2 bases, with 11 bases left between them. Germline V gene data show CDR1 as SGHRS and CDR2 as YFSETQ. In nucleotides, the CDR3 is TGCGCCAGCAGCTTAGTGGGCAGGACCTACGAGCAGTACTTC. Amino acid sequence: CASSLVGRTYEQYF. The full variable domain, its missing parts supplied by reference TRBV5-1 and TRBJ2-7, is KAGVTQTPRYLIKTRGQQVTLSCSPISGHRSVSWYQQTPGQGLQFLFEYFSETQRNKGNFPGRFSGRQFSNSRSEMNVSTLELGDSALYLCASSLVGRTYEQYFGPGTRLTVT.

In the case of this clone: Other DNA sequences in this sample translate to the same CDR3. The J gene is TRBJ2-7, the V gene TRBV10-3; D not resolved. The germline CDR1 and CDR2 sequences are ENHRY and SYGVKD. V dropped 5 bases and J dropped 2 bases, with 4 bases sitting between them. This CDR3 contains 11 residues. In DNA form, the CDR3 reads TGTGCCATCAGTTCAGCCTACGAGCAGTACTTC. It codes for CAISSAYEQYF.

The rearrangement joins TRBV9 to TRBJ2-2; TRBD2 aligns across 8 bases. Germline CDR1 reads SGDLS; CDR2 reads YYNGEE. The CDR3 loop spans 13 amino acids. The V gene end was trimmed by 4 bases and the J gene end by 5 bases; junction bases not matched to a gene: 1. The CDR3 coding sequence is TGTGCCAGCAGCACGGGGGGGACCGGGGAGCTGTTTTTT. It is translated as CASSTGGTGELFF.

The genes are TRBV5-1 and TRBJ1-1; no clear D gene. This CDR3 has 11 residues. Germline V gene sequence: CDR1 SGHRS, CDR2 YFSETQ. Trimming removed 3 bases at V and 3 bases at J, with 3 bases between. The DNA of the CDR3 is TGCGCCAGCAGCTCGGACACTGAAGCTTTCTTT. It is translated as CASSSDTEAFF.

Concerning this clone itself: This specimen includes other DNA sequences encoding the same CDR3. The chain's CDR3 is CASSLRGAGYGYTF. CDR3 sequence (DNA): TGTGCCAGCAGTTTGCGGGGGGCGGGCTATGGCTACACCTTC. The chain has TRBV27 and TRBJ1-2; possibly TRBD1 for D (6 bases). V was clipped by 3 bases and J by 4 bases, with 12 bases between them. The CDR3 is 14 amino acids. Germline V gene sequence: CDR1 MNHEY, CDR2 SMNVEV (reference sequence).

This clone was counted between two and nine times. The J gene is TRBJ1-5, the V gene TRBV10-2; 7 nucleotides match TRBD1. This CDR3 is built from 14 residues. CDR1 is WSHSY and CDR2 is SAAADI in the germline V gene. The V segment lost 3 bases and the J segment 4 bases; nucleotides outside the gene matches: 3. CDR3 in amino acids: CASSDPQGNQPQHF. CDR3 in DNA: TGCGCCAGCAGTGACCCACAGGGGAATCAGCCCCAGCATTTT.

V and J are TRBV10-1 and TRBJ2-7; the D gene is possibly TRBD2 (6 bases). This CDR3 has 16 residues. The V gene's germline CDR1 is WNHNN and CDR2 SYGVQD (reference sequence). V dropped 8 bases and J dropped 2 bases, with 22 bases sitting between them. CDR3 sequence reads: CASLLWRGHFTYEQYF. The DNA of the CDR3 is TGCGCCAGCTTGCTTTGGCGGGGTCATTTTACCTACGAGCAGTACTTC.

This chain joins TRBV6-2 or TRBV6-3 and TRBJ1-5; TRBD1 might be the D (5 bases). V was pared by 1 base and J by 5 bases, with 9 bases between. Germline CDR1 and CDR2: MNHEY and SVGEGT. The CDR3 sequence is 14 residues long. CDR3 protein: CASSYWGDHQPQHF. In DNA, the CDR3 is TGTGCCAGCAGTTACTGGGGCGACCATCAGCCCCAGCATTTT.

DNA for the CDR3: TGTGCCAGCAGCTTACGGGACAGGGACACTGAAGCTTTCTTT. Protein sequence: CASSLRDRDTEAFF. The chain combines TRBV7-9 with TRBJ1-1; 9 bases agree with TRBD1. J lost 3 bases, V lost 2 bases, and 1 base had no gene match. The CDR3 has 14 residues. The germline V gene has CDR1 SEHNR and CDR2 FQNEAQ (reference sequence). The entire variable domain, with the rest obtained from reference TRBV7-9 and TRBJ1-1, is as follows: DTGVSQNPRHKITKRGQNVTFRCDPISEHNRLYWYRQTLGQGPEFLTYFQNEAQLEKSRLLSDRFSAERPKGSFSTLEIQRTEQGDSAMYLCASSLRDRDTEAFFGQGTRLTVV.

The rearrangement uses TRBV5-1 and TRBJ2-3, with D possibly matching TRBD1 (6 bases). This CDR3 has 16 residues. V was cut by 2 bases and J by 2 bases, with 15 bases left in between. The V gene's germline CDR1 is SGHRS and CDR2 YFSETQ. The CDR3 bases are TGCGCCAGCAGCTTTCGACAGGTTTGGGTCACAGATACGCAGTATTTT. This translates into CASSFRQVWVTDTQYF.

This clone appeared a single time. The genes are TRBV19 and TRBJ1-1, with 7 positions matching TRBD1. Germline lookup yields CDR1 LNHDA and CDR2 SQIVND (reference sequence). This CDR3 has 14 residues. The V gene end was trimmed by 6 bases and the J gene end by 3 bases; junction bases not matched to a gene: 7. The CDR3 loop reads CASSKSRGDTEAFF. In nucleotides, the CDR3 is TGTGCCAGTAGCAAATCCAGGGGGGACACTGAAGCTTTCTTT.

The chain recombines TRBV28 with TRBJ1-2; TRBD1 matches 9 bases. In germline, CDR1 is MDHEN, CDR2 SYDVKM. The CDR3 is 16 amino acids. After removal of 2 bases from V and 6 bases from J, the junction contained 10 bases not matched to a gene. CDR3 DNA sequence: TGTGCCAGCAGTTTACCCGGACAGGGGCAAGGAGATGGCTACACCTTC. It translates to CASSLPGQGQGDGYTF.

The genes are TRBV7-9 and TRBJ1-5; the D gene is possibly TRBD1 (6 bases). This CDR3 has 14 amino acids. The germline gives CDR1 SEHNR, CDR2 FQNEAQ (reference sequence). The V end was cut by 5 bases, the J end by 4 bases, with 12 bases between. The CDR3 spells CASSKQGTNQPQHF. CDR3 nucleotide sequence: TGTGCCAGCAGCAAACAGGGTACTAATCAGCCCCAGCATTTT.

This rearrangement joins TRBV6-5 to TRBJ2-3; perhaps TRBD1 as D (5 bases). V was trimmed by 7 bases and J by 0 bases, leaving 11 bases between them. CDR3 length: 14 residues. CDR1 MNHEY and CDR2 SVGAGI come from the germline V gene. CDR3 in amino acids: CASTQGPSTDTQYF. CDR3 DNA: TGTGCCAGCACTCAGGGCCCTAGCACAGATACGCAGTATTTT.

J is TRBJ1-5 and V is TRBV2; D gene unclear. The germline V gene has CDR1 SNHLY and CDR2 FYNNEI. This CDR3 is built from 15 residues. Trimming shortened V by 7 bases and J by 1 base, and 14 bases separated the two germline ends. The DNA for the CDR3 is TGTGCCAGCAATACGGATCCGGGGAGCAATCAGCCCCAGCATTTT. As protein: CASNTDPGSNQPQHF.

The genes are TRBV18 and TRBJ1-2, with D maybe TRBD1 (5 bases). This CDR3 spans 15 amino acids. Germline CDR1 reads KGHSH; CDR2 reads LQKENI. Trimming removed 1 base from V and 0 bases from J, with 9 bases in between. The CDR3 DNA follows: TGTGCCAGCTCACCACAGGGGATGGCTAACTATGGCTACACCTTC. This codes for CASSPQGMANYGYTF.

CDR3 sequence (DNA): TGCGCCAGCAGCTTGGAGGGGAGCAATCAGCCCCAGCATTTT. It is translated as CASSLEGSNQPQHF. The chain joins TRBV5-1 to TRBJ1-5; maybe TRBD1 (5 bases). CDR1 and CDR2 (germline): SGHRS, YFSETQ. With 0 bases removed from V and 1 base from J, the gap between germline ends came to 5 bases. The CDR3 is 14 amino acids. The full variable domain, rest sourced from reference TRBV5-1 and TRBJ1-5, is KAGVTQTPRYLIKTRGQQVTLSCSPISGHRSVSWYQQTPGQGLQFLFEYFSETQRNKGNFPGRFSGRQFSNSRSEMNVSTLELGDSALYLCASSLEGSNQPQHFGDGTRLSIL.